One and the same sample provided the 9 T cell receptor beta chains below, sequenced in a study of identical twins (dated by TCRdb to the mid-2010s). Libraries were prepared through 5' RACE. Instrument used: Illumina HiSeq 2000. TCRdb reprocessed the public reads (quality trimming at Q25 with fastp, clone calling with MiXCR) and kept in-frame beta chains. Each entry is one CDR3 protein sequence, shown with its most common DNA and genes. For this sample the table gives more than 250,000 distinct CDR3 sequences, of which under 9% were detected only once. Jointly, the top ten make up around 2.1% of the sample. These data also formed part of another study, on yellow fever vaccine responses in identical twins.

Sample: memory (CD45RO+) T cells sorted from blood. The cell subset or site tag for this specimen amounts to: CD45RO+ enriched T cells. These receptors originate from a woman between 18 and 29 years old in good health.

The rearrangement uses TRBV24-1 and TRBJ2-3; 8 positions match TRBD2. Germline loops: CDR1 KGHDR, CDR2 SFDVKD. J gave up 1 base and V 3 bases, and 8 bases lay outside the gene matches. The CDR3 runs 17 residues. The DNA for the CDR3 is TGTGCCACCAGTGATCCGAACAGAGCGGGAGGCACAGATACGCAGTATTTT. The encoded protein is CATSDPNRAGGTDTQYF.

This clonotype appeared many times. The rearrangement links TRBV11-2 to TRBJ1-1; D call uncertain. Trimming took off 5 bases at V and 1 base at J, with 8 bases between the two ends. The CDR3 has 13 amino acids. CDR1 SGHAT and CDR2 FQNNGV come from the germline V gene. CDR3 amino acids: CASSPTANTEAFF. The DNA for the CDR3 is TGTGCCAGCAGCCCTACAGCGAACACTGAAGCTTTCTTT.

This clonotype was counted between two and nine times. The rearrangement uses TRBV5-1 and TRBJ2-7, with 11 bases matching TRBD1. Germline V lookup: CDR1 SGHRS, CDR2 YFSETQ. CDR3 length: 14 residues. The ends lost 4 bases at V and 2 bases at J; junction bases unmatched: 2. CDR3 DNA sequence: TGCGCCAGCAGCACGGGACAGGGGGCCTACGAGCAGTACTTC. It encodes CASSTGQGAYEQYF.

In this sample, this clonotype turned up a few times. The CDR3 bases are TGTGCCAGCAGTTACCTCAACACAGATACGCAGTATTTT. Amino acids: CASSYLNTDTQYF. This chain links TRBV6-6 with TRBJ2-3; D is uncertain. This CDR3 has 13 amino acids. Germline CDR1 is MNHNY and CDR2 is SVGAGI (reference sequence). Trimming stripped 2 bases from V and 2 bases from J, with 5 bases between.

In this sample, this clonotype turned up many times. The V call is TRBV7-3, the J call TRBJ2-1; 10 nucleotides match TRBD2. Germline loops: CDR1 SGHTA, CDR2 FQGTGA. J was trimmed by 5 bases and V by 5 bases; bases with no gene match: 6. The CDR3 spans 15 residues. The CDR3 loop reads CASSLWGLANNEQFF. CDR3 coding DNA: TGTGCCAGCAGCCTTTGGGGACTAGCGAACAATGAGCAGTTCTTC.

This clonotype was seen repeatedly, ten times or more. This chain joins TRBV7-9 and TRBJ2-3; D is tentatively TRBD1 or TRBD2 (5 bases each). This CDR3 contains 17 residues. Germline CDR1 SEHNR, CDR2 FQNEAQ (reference sequence). The ends were cut back, 3 bases at V and 5 bases at J, with 21 bases in the middle. The CDR3 DNA reads TGTGCCAGCAGCTTGAGACCACCGTGGGGGTCGGAAGATACGCAGTATTTT. Encoded protein: CASSLRPPWGSEDTQYF.

V is TRBV10-3 and J is TRBJ2-4, with 7 positions matching TRBD2. The CDR3 length is 16 residues. From germline, CDR1 is ENHRY and CDR2 SYGVKD. Trimming at V came to 0 bases and at J to 2 bases, leaving 4 bases not matched to a gene. Here the CDR3 reads CAISESGGWTKNIQYF. The CDR3 DNA reads as TGTGCCATCAGTGAGTCGGGGGGGTGGACCAAAAACATTCAGTACTTC.

The rearrangement uses TRBV5-1 and TRBJ2-2; TRBD1 aligns across 7 bases. V shed 4 bases, J shed 0 bases, and the junction held 6 bases outside the gene matches. CDR3 length: 16 amino acids. CDR1 and CDR2 from the germline V gene are SGHRS and YFSETQ. The CDR3 protein is CASSSTGTANTGELFF. The CDR3 nucleotides are TGCGCCAGCAGCAGTACCGGGACAGCGAACACCGGGGAGCTGTTTTTT.

The sample holds many counts of this clonotype. The rearrangement joins TRBV7-6 to TRBJ2-5; D remains ambiguous. V was shortened by 5 bases and J by 5 bases, with 12 bases between the two germline ends. This CDR3 comprises 13 residues. CDR1 and CDR2 from the germline V gene are SGHVS and FNYEAQ. CDR3 bases: TGTGCCAGCAGCCAAGGCCTTTTCGAGACCCAGTACTTC. Amino acids: CASSQGLFETQYF. Variable domain in full (rest from reference TRBV7-6 and TRBJ2-5): GAGVSQSPRYKVTKRGQDVALRCDPISGHVSLYWYRQALGQGPEFLTYFNYEAQQDKSGLPNDRFSAERPEGSISTLTIQRTEQRDSAMYRCASSQGLFETQYFGPGTRLLVL.